A single sample gave rise to the 22 T cell receptor beta chains below, sequenced in a study of Tregs in tolerant kidney transplant recipients. Sequencing was performed with immunoSEQ multiplex PCR; in TCRdb, only in-frame clones are kept and a portion is missing. This repertoire shows tens of thousands of clones, about 89% found once; its top ten account for approximately 0.4%. The specimen was CD4+ T cells from blood, collected before the transplant. The receptor set was obtained from a human donor who received a combined kidney and bone marrow transplant.

The rearrangement uses TRBV28 and TRBJ1-1, with D perhaps matching TRBD1 (6 bases). With 5 bases removed from V and 5 bases from J, the gap between germline ends came to 15 bases. From germline, CDR1 is MDHEN and CDR2 SYDVKM. The CDR3 has 14 residues. The CDR3 DNA is TGTGCCAGCAGTGTGGGGCAGGGGTGGACTGAAGCTTTCTTT. It codes for CASSVGQGWTEAFF.

The J gene is TRBJ1-5, the V gene TRBV19; 12 bases map to TRBD1. The trim removed 4 bases at V and 4 bases at J, leaving 8 bases unmatched. The CDR3 covers 17 residues. The V gene's germline CDR1 is LNHDA and CDR2 SQIVND (reference sequence). In DNA, the CDR3 is TGTGCCAGTAGTACAAGACCGGGACAGGGGGCTAATCAGCCCCAGCATTTT. Amino acid sequence: CASSTRPGQGANQPQHF.

Here the CDR3 reads CASSFTGQGKSEAFF. DNA of the CDR3: TGTGCCAGCAGTTTCACGGGACAGGGCAAAAGTGAAGCTTTCTTT. The chain is built from TRBV28 and TRBJ1-1; 9 positions agree with TRBD1. The CDR3 contains 15 residues. J lost 7 bases, V lost 3 bases, and 9 bases had no gene match. Germline assignment: CDR1 MDHEN and CDR2 SYDVKM.

The gene calls are TRBV19 and TRBJ2-2; 9 positions agree with TRBD1. The CDR3 runs 14 residues. Germline V CDR1 and CDR2: LNHDA, SQIVND (reference sequence). Unmatched junction bases numbered 4, after V lost 7 bases and J lost 4 bases. This CDR3 reads CASTGTGFTGELFF. CDR3 nucleotides: TGTGCCAGTACTGGGACAGGGTTCACCGGGGAGCTGTTTTTT.

The V and J genes are TRBV28 and TRBJ1-1, with D possibly being TRBD1 (5 bases). The CDR3 covers 13 residues. Germline V gives CDR1 MDHEN, CDR2 SYDVKM. V was cut by 5 bases and J by 5 bases, with 12 bases left in between. The CDR3: CASSAGGKTEAFF. The CDR3 coding sequence is TGTGCCAGCAGTGCCGGGGGAAAGACTGAAGCTTTCTTT.

This clone was detected a few times. The rearrangement links TRBV2 to TRBJ1-2; the D gene is possibly TRBD1 (6 bases). The CDR3 loop spans 13 amino acids. The V gene's germline CDR1 is SNHLY and CDR2 FYNNEI. Trimming shortened V by 5 bases and J by 8 bases, and 15 bases separated the two germline ends. The CDR3 protein is CASSPGHGLGYTF. DNA for the CDR3: TGTGCCAGCAGTCCGGGACACGGTTTAGGCTACACCTTC. Supplemented by reference TRBV2 and TRBJ1-2, the full variable domain reads EPEVTQTPSHQVTQMGQEVILRCVPISNHLYFYWYRQILGQKVEFLVSFYNNEISEKSEIFDDQFSVERPDGSNFTLKIRSTKLEDSAMYFCASSPGHGLGYTFGSGTRLTVV.

This clone was counted between two and nine times. V and J are TRBV21-1 and TRBJ2-3; the table's D call TRBD2 went unverified against the DNA. TRBV21-1 is shown as a pseudogene. The CDR3 spans 16 residues. The CDR3 sequence: CASSKGASGRSDTQYF. The DNA of the CDR3 is TGTGCCAGCAGTAAAGGGGCTAGCGGGAGATCAGATACGCAGTATTTT.

About this clone: This specimen includes other DNA sequences encoding the same CDR3. The chain links TRBV2 to TRBJ1-5; 10 bases fit TRBD1. The V and J ends lost 6 bases and 2 bases, in that order; junction bases with no gene match: 4. This CDR3 has 15 amino acids. In germline, CDR1 is SNHLY, CDR2 FYNNEI. The CDR3 loop is CASRAGTGGNQPQHF. The CDR3 DNA reads as TGTGCCAGCAGGGCCGGGACAGGGGGCAATCAGCCCCAGCATTTT.

The chain recombines TRBV30 with TRBJ2-6; 8 bases align to TRBD2. The CDR3 loop spans 14 amino acids. After removal of 5 bases from V and 1 base from J, the junction contained 1 base not matched to a gene. Germline values: CDR1 GTSNPN, CDR2 SVGIG (reference sequence). The CDR3 DNA follows: TGTGCCTGGGCGGGGGGTTCTGGGGCCAACGTCCTGACTTTC. It codes for CAWAGGSGANVLTF. The full variable domain, its missing parts supplied by reference TRBV30 and TRBJ2-6, is SQTIHQWPATLVQPVGSPLSLECTVEGTSNPNLYWYRQAAGRGLQLLFYSVGIGQISSEVPQNLSASRPQDRQFILSSKKLLLSDSGFYLCAWAGGSGANVLTFGAGSRLTVL.

The chain couples TRBV7-2 to TRBJ2-3, with 12 bases matching TRBD2. Germline V CDR1 and CDR2: SGHTA, FQGNSA. Unmatched junction bases numbered 12, after V lost 5 bases and J lost 0 bases. This CDR3 comprises 19 residues. In DNA, the CDR3 is TGTGCCAGCAGCGCACAAAAAAAACTAGCGGGAGGTAGCACAGATACGCAGTATTTT. It encodes CASSAQKKLAGGSTDTQYF. Full variable domain (rest looked up from reference TRBV7-2 and TRBJ2-3): GAGVSQSPSNKVTEKGKDVELRCDPISGHTALYWYRQSLGQGLEFLIYFQGNSAPDKSGLPSDRFSAERTGGSVSTLTIQRTQQEDSAVYLCASSAQKKLAGGSTDTQYFGPGTRLTVL.

The table lists this clone with a few counts. This chain joins TRBV18 and TRBJ2-7; D uncertain. V was clipped by 3 bases and J by 2 bases, with 11 bases between them. CDR3 length: 14 amino acids. Per germline, CDR1 KGHSH and CDR2 LQKENI. For the CDR3, the DNA is TGTGCCAGCTCACCGTCACTGGAGACCTACGAGCAGTACTTC. It is translated as CASSPSLETYEQYF.

This clone has a single count. Here the CDR3 DNA reads TGTGCCAGCAGTTTATATCCCCGCGGGGCGCTCACAGATACGCAGTATTTT. Encoded protein: CASSLYPRGALTDTQYF. The genes are TRBV28 and TRBJ2-3, with D perhaps TRBD2 (6 bases). CDR3 length: 17 amino acids. Germline V lookup: CDR1 MDHEN, CDR2 SYDVKM. Trimming stripped 1 base from V and 2 bases from J, with 16 bases between.

The chain uses TRBV28 and TRBJ1-5; D gene unclear. V lost 2 bases and J 5 bases, leaving 10 bases between the germline ends. The CDR3 is 14 residues long. Germline lookup yields CDR1 MDHEN and CDR2 SYDVKM. CDR3 coding DNA: TGTGCCAGCAGTTTACATCGGGTGGATCAGCCCCAGCATTTT. It yields the protein CASSLHRVDQPQHF.

The chain links TRBV27 to TRBJ2-1; a possible D gene is TRBD2 (6 bases). This CDR3 is 15 amino acids long. Trimming stripped 3 bases from V and 0 bases from J, with 9 bases between. Germline CDR1 and CDR2: MNHEY and SMNVEV (reference sequence). For the CDR3, the DNA is TGTGCCAGCAGTTTGGGGGGAAGCTCCTACAATGAGCAGTTCTTC. Protein: CASSLGGSSYNEQFF.

The chain uses TRBV9 and TRBJ1-3; no clear D. This CDR3 is built from 14 residues. The germline V gene encodes CDR1 SGDLS and CDR2 YYNGEE. Trimming left V 0 bases short and J 4 bases short, with 8 bases between. CDR3 sequence reads: CASSVEEFGNTIYF. The CDR3 bases are TGTGCCAGCAGCGTAGAGGAGTTCGGAAACACCATATATTTT.

The CDR3 is CASTGQTLSGNTIYF. CDR3 nucleotide sequence: TGTGCCAGCACCGGACAGACCCTCTCTGGAAACACCATATATTTT. J is TRBJ1-3 and V is TRBV7-9; tentatively, D is TRBD1 (6 bases). Looked up from germline, CDR1 is SEHNR and CDR2 is FQNEAQ (reference sequence). The CDR3 is 15 amino acids. V was pared by 7 bases and J by 0 bases, with 13 bases between.

The chain recombines TRBV7-2 with TRBJ2-3, with a tentative D call TRBD1 (9 bases). Trimming stripped 3 bases from V and 6 bases from J, with 16 bases between. The germline CDR1 and CDR2 sequences are SGHTA and FQGNSA. CDR3 length equals 15 residues. In DNA, the CDR3 is TGTGCCAGCAGCTTTAGCGGGACAGGGACGGATACGCAGTATTTT. Protein sequence: CASSFSGTGTDTQYF.

The chain recombines TRBV2 with TRBJ1-1, with TRBD1 matching over 7 bases. CDR3 length: 15 residues. Trimming took 5 bases from V and 1 from J; bases not matched to a gene: 7. Germline V gives CDR1 SNHLY, CDR2 FYNNEI. The CDR3 protein is CASSTGEAANTEAFF. The CDR3 DNA sequence: TGTGCCAGCAGTACAGGGGAAGCGGCGAACACTGAAGCTTTCTTT. The entire variable domain, with the rest obtained from reference TRBV2 and TRBJ1-1, is as follows: EPEVTQTPSHQVTQMGQEVILRCVPISNHLYFYWYRQILGQKVEFLVSFYNNEISEKSEIFDDQFSVERPDGSNFTLKIRSTKLEDSAMYFCASSTGEAANTEAFFGQGTRLTVV.

This clone is a singleton in its sample. As DNA, the CDR3 is TGCGCCAGCAGCCCCGGGGCAGGGGAAAGAAAGACCCAGTACTTC. It codes for CASSPGAGERKTQYF. The gene calls are TRBV5-1 and TRBJ2-5; a possible D gene is TRBD1 (6 bases). The CDR3 extends over 15 amino acids. V dropped 4 bases and J dropped 6 bases, with 19 bases sitting between them. Germline V CDR1 and CDR2: SGHRS, YFSETQ.

V is TRBV19 and J is TRBJ2-1; D is uncertain. The ends were cut back, 6 bases at V and 2 bases at J, with 5 bases in the middle. This CDR3 has 12 amino acids. The germline V gene encodes CDR1 LNHDA and CDR2 SQIVND (reference sequence). The CDR3 is CASRAAYNEQFF. The CDR3 nucleotides are TGTGCCAGTAGGGCAGCCTACAATGAGCAGTTCTTC.

The chain joins TRBV30 to TRBJ1-4; 7 nucleotides match TRBD1. Trimming cost V 3 bases and J 0 bases; bases outside gene matches: 7. CDR1 and CDR2 from the germline V gene are GTSNPN and SVGIG (reference sequence). CDR3 size: 16 residues. The CDR3 coding sequence is TGTGCCTGGAGAGAATTCGGGACAGCAACTAATGAAAAACTGTTTTTT. This codes for CAWREFGTATNEKLFF.

The rearrangement joins TRBV5-8 to TRBJ2-1; D possibly corresponds to TRBD2 (6 bases). The germline V and J ends were trimmed by 1 base and 6 bases, with 11 bases remaining between them. The CDR3 is 14 residues long. Germline-derived CDR1 and CDR2 are SGHTS and YDEGEE. Here the CDR3 reads CASSLWGEFNEQFF. CDR3 bases: TGTGCCAGCAGCTTGTGGGGGGAGTTCAATGAGCAGTTCTTC. The entire variable domain, with the rest obtained from reference TRBV5-8 and TRBJ2-1, is as follows: EAGVTQSPTHLIKTRGQQATLRCSPISGHTSVYWYQQALGLGLQFLLWYDEGEERNRGNFPPRFSGRQFPNYSSELNVNALELEDSALYLCASSLWGEFNEQFFGPGTRLTVL.